The 25 T cell receptor beta chains in this list originate from one sample, sequenced in a study of blood T cell repertoires in COVID-19. Assay: immunoSEQ multiplex PCR; the TCRdb copy retains only in-frame clones and omits some. The data contain 160,000 or so clones, roughly four fifths of them singletons. The sequencing sample was made of peripheral blood. The receptors derive from a man between 60 and 75 years old with active or convalescent COVID-19.

This clone was seen a few times. The rearrangement uses TRBV7-9 and TRBJ2-7, with 9 bases aligning to TRBD2. The CDR3 is made up of 15 amino acids. The germline gives CDR1 SEHNR, CDR2 FQNEAQ (reference sequence). V lost 5 bases to trimming and J lost 2 bases; unmatched junction nucleotides: 7. The CDR3 sequence: CASSRLAAGPYEQYF. The CDR3 nucleotides are TGTGCCAGCAGCCGACTAGCGGCAGGGCCCTACGAGCAGTACTTC. Complete variable domain (other parts from reference TRBV7-9 and TRBJ2-7): DTGVSQNPRHKITKRGQNVTFRCDPISEHNRLYWYRQTLGQGPEFLTYFQNEAQLEKSRLLSDRFSAERPKGSFSTLEIQRTEQGDSAMYLCASSRLAAGPYEQYFGPGTRLTVT.

V is TRBV7-8 and J is TRBJ2-2; 7 nucleotides line up with TRBD1. Looked up from germline, CDR1 is SGHVS and CDR2 is FQNEAQ. The length of the CDR3 is 16 residues. V shed 5 bases and J 3 bases; nucleotides not matched to a gene: 9. The CDR3 region is CASSNNRGEYTGELFF. The CDR3 coding sequence is TGTGCCAGCAGCAACAACAGGGGAGAATACACCGGGGAGCTGTTTTTT.

Written as DNA, the CDR3 is TGTGCCACACAGGGGAGGACAACCGAAACACTCCACTTT. It encodes CATQGRTTETLHF. The chain recombines TRBV10-3 with TRBJ1-6, with 7 nucleotides matching TRBD1. Germline V gene sequence: CDR1 ENHRY, CDR2 SYGVKD. CDR3 length: 13 amino acids. Trimming at V came to 10 bases and at J to 16 bases, leaving 16 bases not matched to a gene.

The chain employs TRBV12-3 or TRBV12-4 and TRBJ2-3; D uncertain. Deletions cut 7 bases from V and 6 bases from J, with 11 bases between. CDR3 length: 12 residues. CDR3: CASTLYLDTQYF. CDR3 in DNA: TGTGCCAGCACCCTCTACCTGGATACGCAGTATTTT.

This chain joins TRBV2 and TRBJ2-5, with D possibly TRBD1 on 6 matching bases. Germline V lookup: CDR1 SNHLY, CDR2 FYNNEI. The CDR3 totals 14 residues. V dropped 7 bases and J dropped 3 bases, with 15 bases sitting between them. CDR3 in amino acids: CASMGHSSKETQYF. CDR3 bases: TGTGCCAGCATGGGACATAGTTCGAAAGAGACCCAGTACTTC.

The V and J genes are TRBV29-1 and TRBJ1-5, with D possibly TRBD1 on 5 matching bases. This CDR3 is 13 amino acids long. Trimming took 6 bases from V and 2 from J, leaving 11 bases between them. Germline V gene sequence: CDR1 SQVTM, CDR2 ANQGSEA. CDR3 nucleotide sequence: TGCAGCGTGGGGGGGGTAGGCAATCAGCCCCAGCATTTT. This encodes CSVGGVGNQPQHF.

This rearrangement joins TRBV7-9 to TRBJ2-2; TRBD1 aligns across 8 bases. V lost 2 bases to trimming and J lost 3 bases; unmatched junction nucleotides: 8. The CDR3 consists of 17 residues. Germline loops: CDR1 SEHNR, CDR2 FQNEAQ (reference sequence). CDR3 coding DNA: TGTGCCAGCAGCTTACCGGACAGGGAAAGGGACACCGGGGAGCTGTTTTTT. Protein sequence: CASSLPDRERDTGELFF.

This sequence joins TRBV5-8 and TRBJ1-2, with 7 bases that match TRBD1. The CDR3 spans 12 residues. Germline-derived CDR1 and CDR2 are SGHTS and YDEGEE. The J segment lost 4 bases and the V segment lost 4 bases, leaving 1 base of the junction unmatched. The DNA of the CDR3 is TGTGCCAGCAGCGGGACAGCCTATGGCTACACCTTC. Translated, it gives CASSGTAYGYTF.

The DNA for the CDR3 is TGTGCCAGCAGCTTAGCTCGGGGTTTCTTCTACGAGCAGTACTTC. Protein sequence: CASSLARGFFYEQYF. The chain recombines TRBV7-2 with TRBJ2-7; TRBD2 might be the D (5 bases). Germline V CDR1 and CDR2: SGHTA, FQGNSA. The CDR3 contains 15 residues. V lost 0 bases and J lost 3, with 12 bases in between.

The chain carries TRBV6-5 and TRBJ2-1; 9 bases are a match to TRBD2. V lost 7 bases, J lost 4 bases, and 2 bases stayed unmatched. The CDR3 has 13 amino acids. Per the germline V gene, CDR1 is MNHEY and CDR2 is SVGAGI. DNA of the CDR3: TGTGCCAGCATTAGCGGGAGATACAATGAGCAGTTCTTC. Protein product: CASISGRYNEQFF.

The chain uses TRBV24-1 and TRBJ2-5, with 7 nucleotides matching TRBD1. V dropped 3 bases and J dropped 2; count of bases not matched to a gene: 5. Germline CDR1 KGHDR, CDR2 SFDVKD. The CDR3 loop spans 15 amino acids. This CDR3 is CATSDVRGFQETQYF. Here the CDR3 DNA reads TGTGCCACCAGTGATGTCAGGGGGTTTCAAGAGACCCAGTACTTC.

The chain uses TRBV28 and TRBJ1-3; 8 bases line up with TRBD1. CDR3 size: 14 residues. The J segment lost 2 bases and the V segment lost 5 bases, leaving 2 bases of the junction unmatched. CDR1 and CDR2 (germline): MDHEN, SYDVKM. CDR3 in amino acids: CASSVTGAGNTIYF. CDR3 DNA: TGTGCCAGCAGTGTGACAGGGGCTGGAAACACCATATATTTT. Filled out from reference TRBV28 and TRBJ1-3, the complete variable domain reads DVKVTQSSRYLVKRTGEKVFLECVQDMDHENMFWYRQDPGLGLRLIYFSYDVKMKEKGDIPEGYSVSREKKERFSLILESASTNQTSMYLCASSVTGAGNTIYFGEGSWLTVV.

This clone occurred once. At one of its ends the junction is not consistent with the germline gene, which may arise from a read error. The chain uses TRBV6-5 and TRBJ1-1, with D unclear. Germline V gene lookup returns CDR1 MNHEY and CDR2 SVGAGI. The CDR3 has 13 amino acids. The CDR3 DNA sequence: TGTGCCAGCAGCGGAGGGAGGAACGCTGAAGCTTTCTTT. As protein: CASSGGRNAEAFF.

The chain is built from TRBV5-1 and TRBJ2-2; 9 bases fit TRBD1. CDR3 length: 14 amino acids. Unmatched junction bases numbered 4, after V lost 4 bases and J lost 6 bases. Germline V gene sequence: CDR1 SGHRS, CDR2 YFSETQ. The CDR3 DNA reads TGCGCCAGCAGCCTAGACAGGGGGGCCGGGGAGCTGTTTTTT. Protein: CASSLDRGAGELFF.

This clone was detected only a few times. The germline gene is not matched at one end of the junction; a read error may be the cause. This rearrangement joins TRBV7-7 to TRBJ2-1; 7 nucleotides match TRBD1. CDR3 length: 15 residues. Per germline, CDR1 SSHAT and CDR2 FNYEAQ (reference sequence). In nucleotides, the CDR3 is TGTGCTAGCAGCTTATGGATGGGACAGTACAATGAGCAGTTCTTC. Translating gives CASSLWMGQYNEQFF.

V usage is TRBV18 and J usage is TRBJ1-1; 8 bases are shared with TRBD1. This CDR3 contains 14 residues. V gave up 3 bases and J gave up 6 bases; unmatched junction bases: 6. The V gene's germline CDR1 is KGHSH and CDR2 LQKENI. In DNA, the CDR3 is TGTGCCAGCTCACCGACGGACAGGGTCGCTGAAGCTTTCTTT. It translates to CASSPTDRVAEAFF.

J is TRBJ2-3 and V is TRBV5-1; D might be TRBD2 (7 bases). Trimming shortened V by 0 bases and J by 3 bases, and 17 bases separated the two germline ends. This CDR3 spans 17 amino acids. Germline lookup yields CDR1 SGHRS and CDR2 YFSETQ. CDR3 residues: CASSLEGGQALTDTQYF. CDR3 DNA: TGCGCCAGCAGCTTGGAGGGGGGGCAGGCCCTTACAGATACGCAGTATTTT.

This chain joins TRBV28 and TRBJ2-1; 7 bases align to TRBD2. V lost 6 bases and J lost 7; bases outside the gene matches: 12. Germline CDR1 and CDR2: MDHEN and SYDVKM. This CDR3 region has 15 residues. CDR3 DNA: TGTGCCAGCAGAGACAGCGGGGTTACGACAAATGAGCAGTTCTTC. This sequence encodes CASRDSGVTTNEQFF.

The chain combines TRBV5-4 with TRBJ2-5; 7 bases match TRBD1. CDR1 and CDR2 from the germline V gene are SGHNT and YYREEE (reference sequence). This CDR3 spans 12 amino acids. The ends lost 4 bases at V and 5 bases at J; junction bases unmatched: 2. The chain's CDR3 is CASSRDSETQYF. CDR3 DNA: TGTGCCAGCAGCCGGGACAGCGAGACCCAGTACTTC. The full variable domain, completed using reference TRBV5-4 and TRBJ2-5, is ETGVTQSPTHLIKTRGQQVTLRCSSQSGHNTVSWYQQALGQGPQFIFQYYREEENGRGNFPPRFSGLQFPNYSSELNVNALELDDSALYLCASSRDSETQYFGPGTRLLVL.

This rearrangement joins TRBV5-3 to TRBJ1-6; TRBD1 is a possible D gene (5 bases). TRBV5-3 is identified as an open reading frame with a role that is uncertain. The V end lost 6 bases, the J end lost 7 bases, and 32 bases lay between the germline ends. This CDR3 contains 20 residues. The CDR3 protein is CARTQGPSALVINENSPLHF. In DNA form, the CDR3 reads TGTGCCAGAACTCAGGGTCCCTCCGCGCTGGTGATTAACGAAAATTCACCCCTCCACTTT.

This clone showed up just once. The chain couples TRBV19 to TRBJ2-7, with TRBD1 matching over 11 bases. This CDR3 is built from 18 residues. Germline loops: CDR1 LNHDA, CDR2 SQIVND (reference sequence). With 6 bases clipped from V and 1 base from J, the junction kept 14 bases outside the gene matches. This chain's CDR3 is CASRTAGTGGSSSYEQYF. The CDR3, as DNA: TGTGCCAGTAGAACGGCCGGGACAGGGGGGTCTTCGTCCTACGAGCAGTACTTC.

The rearrangement joins TRBV5-6 to TRBJ1-1, with D possibly matching TRBD1 (5 bases). Looked up from germline, CDR1 is SGHDT and CDR2 is YYEEEE. V was clipped by 0 bases and J by 5 bases, with 11 bases between them. The CDR3 spans 14 residues. The CDR3 DNA sequence: TGTGCCAGCAGCTTGGGTCCAGGGTGGACTGAAGCTTTCTTT. It translates to CASSLGPGWTEAFF.

The V and J genes are TRBV6-5 and TRBJ1-3, with unresolved D. This CDR3 has 15 residues. The germline V and J ends were trimmed by 4 bases and 2 bases, with 12 bases remaining between them. The germline CDR1 and CDR2 sequences are MNHEY and SVGAGI. CDR3 sequence: CASSFGGRPGNTIYF. The CDR3 bases are TGTGCCAGCAGTTTTGGCGGCCGCCCTGGAAACACCATATATTTT.

The chain employs TRBV29-1 and TRBJ1-2; D might be TRBD1 (5 bases). CDR1 is SQVTM and CDR2 is ANQGSEA in the germline V gene. The CDR3 is made up of 12 amino acids. Trimming cost V 4 bases and J 2 bases, with 8 bases left between them. CDR3 bases: TGCAGCGTTGGTGACAGAAACTATGGCTACACCTTC. As protein: CSVGDRNYGYTF.

A single count supports this clone. CDR3 nucleotides: TGTGCCAGCAGGCAGTCCAAAACAGATACGCAGTATTTT. This codes for CASRQSKTDTQYF. The chain is built from TRBV7-8 and TRBJ2-3; D remains ambiguous. CDR1 and CDR2 from the germline V gene are SGHVS and FQNEAQ. The CDR3 is 13 residues long. The V gene lost 6 bases and the J gene lost 3 bases, with 10 bases spanning the gap.